The entry that follows covers one T cell receptor beta chain sequence. This clonotype was seen at least ten times. Its antigen specificity is not known. No clone much larger than this one lies a single base away; base qualities are absent. For repertoire sequencing, the TCR beta CDR3 regions were amplified from RNA transcripts. The first round of RT-PCR was done with HTBI primers and the Qiagen OneStep RT-PCR kit, and was followed by a second round of multiplex PCR, then size selection and purification. Libraries were sequenced on an Illumina HiSeq2000 using paired-end 100 bp reads. On the authors' methods: SOAPnuke was used to process the reads, removing any read that contained adapters or uncalled bases, had a mean Phred below 15, or lacked an exact match to the constant primer or identifier. COPE v1.2.5 was used to merge high-quality paired reads. Each unique nucleotide sequence was treated as a clonotype, and MiTCR v1.1 was used to align the clonotypes to the IMGT TRB V, D and J references. Analysis was restricted to V-J combinations with a frequency above 0.0001, which covered 98% to 99.2% of repertoires. For each V-J combination, a TCR clonal expansion and chaos score was defined as F50 clonal expansion divided by the chaos observed in the TCRdist matrix. Welch's t-statistics and random forest were used to reduce features to approximately 13 V-J combinations, which were fed into a naive Bayes classifier. Thyroid-blood repertoire similarity was quantified with the Morisita-Horn index. In-frame beta chains were kept once TCRdb had trimmed the public reads at Q25 with fastp and called clones with MiXCR. Rows are unified per CDR3 protein, each entry keeping the most common DNA and genes. TCRdb's processing, not the authors', yielded these V and J calls. In this sample the table shows 680,000 or so distinct CDR3 sequences, about a fifth of which occur a single time. Around 6.9% of the sample lies in the top ten.

Measured from the cysteine to the phenylalanine, the CDR3 is 14 residues long. Only CDR3 DNA is held: 42 bases, read in frame from base 1. The trim is 1 base for V and 4 bases for J, with a gap of 13 bases between the germline ends. Per the germline V gene (reference sequence), DFQATT is the CDR1 and SNEGSKA is the CDR2. This sample stems from a study of Graves' ophthalmopathy and Graves' hyperthyroidism (dated 2018 in TCRdb). Context from the whole study: Peripheral blood was collected at initial diagnosis, prior to any treatment. To tell Graves' ophthalmopathy apart from Graves' hyperthyroidism, and to predict which patients would progress to ophthalmopathy, the study relied on TCR beta repertoire signatures. In total, 135 blood samples were TCR-sequenced: approximately 42 ophthalmopathy, some 72 hyperthyroidism and roughly 17 hyperthyroidism-to-ophthalmopathy patients. To explore V-J signatures that separate ophthalmopathy from hyperthyroidism, a discovery set of about a hundred patients was enrolled, consisting of 40 to 45 with ophthalmopathy and under 65 with stable hyperthyroidism. For independent validation, a separate cohort was made up of 18 to 20 hyperthyroidism patients plus 17 patients who later progressed from hyperthyroidism to ophthalmopathy. In over five hyperthyroidism patients, T-cell repertoires of thyroid tissue and blood were compared. After sampling, hyperthyroidism patients received methimazole starting at 30 mg daily, and ophthalmopathy patients received high-dose intravenous methylprednisolone. The 95 to 100 discovery patients were randomly split 7:3 into training and test sets.

What the study reported, not specific to this receptor: Sample size was not predetermined statistically, and investigators were not blinded to group allocation. Most expanded thyroid clonotypes with a frequency above 0.001 also appeared in blood, which suggests that blood repertoires may reflect the immune response in the thyroid. In validation, the model predicted ophthalmopathy progression with about 70% sensitivity and about 73% specificity; fewer than 15 predicted patients were CT-confirmed with GO in a median of about 7.1 months. Ophthalmopathy was separated from stable hyperthyroidism by the 13-signature model with about 89% sensitivity and around 81% specificity in cross-validation and with 80%/75% in the test set.

Hyperthyroidism was considered stable if no progression to ophthalmopathy occurred within 18 months of follow-up. Hyperthyroidism patients were newly diagnosed, were aged 18 to 65 years, and had a disease duration under 2 months. Patients with other autoimmune diseases, uncontrolled infections, pregnancy or lactation were excluded from the study. Diagnosis relied on clinical symptoms, serum thyroxine, TRAb, thyroid ultrasound and orbital computed tomography. Ficoll-Paque density gradient centrifugation was used to isolate PBMCs from about 9 ml of fresh peripheral blood. Total RNA was extracted using Trizol reagent, and RNA quality was checked on an Agilent 2100 Bioanalyzer.

The chain is assembled from TRBV20-1 and TRBJ1-2, with a weak D call of TRBD1 (6 bases match). The specimen was peripheral blood. This TCR was sampled from a woman aged 18-29 years with stable Graves' hyperthyroidism. Some clones in this sample may be carry-over from other donors' samples. Donor details come from another sample of the same person, matched by shared clones. The CDR3 region: CSARGGQRGYGYTF. The nucleotide sequence reads TGCAGTGCTAGAGGGGGGCAAAGGGGCTATGGCTACACCTTC.